The next 17 T cell receptor beta chains were all read from a single sample in a study of beta chain features in type 1 diabetes. What was sequenced were expressed TCRB transcripts, since all of the isolated RNA had been reverse transcribed. The table came from immunoSEQ multiplex PCR; TCRdb's copy has only in-frame clones and leaves some out. Of over 700,000 clones listed, under 20% are singletons. The specimen was naive CD4+ T cells from blood. All receptors come from a woman between 18 and 29 years old in good health.

In regard to this clone: Other nucleotide sequences from this sample produce the same CDR3. The chain combines TRBV5-1 with TRBJ2-1, with 7 bases matching TRBD1. The J segment lost 3 bases and the V segment lost 0 bases, leaving 3 bases of the junction unmatched. The germline CDR1 and CDR2 sequences are SGHRS and YFSETQ. The CDR3 totals 15 residues. In nucleotides, the CDR3 is TGCGCCAGCAGCTTGGTTACAGGGGTCTACAATGAGCAGTTCTTC. It codes for CASSLVTGVYNEQFF.

This clone was seen a single time. In DNA, the CDR3 is TGTGCCAGCAGCTTAGTATTAGCGGGAGCATGGGACAATGAGCAGTTCTTC. Its translation: CASSLVLAGAWDNEQFF. The chain joins TRBV4-2 to TRBJ2-1; 9 nucleotides match TRBD2. The V gene's germline CDR1 is LGHNA and CDR2 YNFKEQ. This CDR3 is built from 17 residues. V lost 5 bases and J lost 5; bases outside the gene matches: 13.

This clone occurred a few times. V gene TRBV18 combines with J gene TRBJ1-5, with a tentative D call TRBD1 (6 bases). The CDR3 runs to 15 residues. Germline lookup yields CDR1 KGHSH and CDR2 LQKENI. V gave up 6 bases and J gave up 4 bases, with 16 bases separating them. DNA for the CDR3: TGTGCCAGCTCGGAACAGAGGGGGACAAATCAGCCCCAGCATTTT. Translation: CASSEQRGTNQPQHF.

This clone appeared a few times. The V call is TRBV4-2, the J call TRBJ1-4; no definite D call. Between the trimmed V and J ends, which lost 0 bases and 0 bases, there was a span of 14 bases. This CDR3 contains 18 residues. Germline V CDR1 and CDR2: LGHNA, YNFKEQ. CDR3 sequence: CASSQDLQVGATNEKLFF. CDR3 nucleotide sequence: TGTGCCAGCAGCCAAGATCTGCAAGTCGGGGCAACTAATGAAAAACTGTTTTTT.

This clone was found a few times. J is TRBJ2-3 and V is TRBV7-9; no definite D call. Germline loops: CDR1 SEHNR, CDR2 FQNEAQ (reference sequence). There are 15 residues in the CDR3. V was pared by 3 bases and J by 3 bases, with 13 bases between. The CDR3 reads CASSLVQVRTDTQYF. The CDR3 region has the DNA TGTGCCAGCAGCTTGGTACAAGTCAGGACAGATACGCAGTATTTT.

This clone was counted between two and nine times. The V and J genes are TRBV7-8 and TRBJ2-5, with 8 bases matching TRBD2. Germline CDR1 reads SGHVS; CDR2 reads FQNEAQ. This CDR3 region has 17 residues. Losses at the gene ends were 5 bases for V and 5 bases for J; bases not matched to a gene: 16. CDR3 nucleotide sequence: TGTGCCAGCAGCCTCTACGGGCAGCGGGAGTTTCTGGAGACCCAGTACTTC. Its translation is CASSLYGQREFLETQYF.

This clone occurred a few times. This rearrangement joins TRBV30 to TRBJ2-1, with 7 nucleotides matching TRBD2. Germline CDR1 reads GTSNPN; CDR2 reads SVGIG (reference sequence). The CDR3 runs 16 residues. After removal of 2 bases from V and 3 bases from J, the junction contained 10 bases not matched to a gene. CDR3 sequence: CAWSLRETSFYNEQFF. The DNA of the CDR3 is TGTGCCTGGAGTCTCCGGGAGACTAGCTTCTACAATGAGCAGTTCTTC.

This clone occurred a few times. The V gene is TRBV7-8, the J gene TRBJ2-7; TRBD2 might be the D (6 bases). With 4 bases removed from V and 6 bases from J, the gap between germline ends came to 16 bases. The CDR3 runs 14 residues. Germline lookup yields CDR1 SGHVS and CDR2 FQNEAQ. CDR3: CASSSRDFASEQYF. As DNA, the CDR3 is TGTGCCAGCAGCTCTAGGGACTTCGCGAGCGAGCAGTACTTC.

The V call is TRBV6-5, the J call TRBJ2-7; D is undetermined. This CDR3 has 15 residues. Germline V gives CDR1 MNHEY, CDR2 SVGAGI. V was cut by 6 bases and J by 0 bases, with 15 bases left in between. The CDR3 sequence is CASSLSSYLSYEQYF. The CDR3 region has the DNA TGTGCCAGCAGCTTGTCCTCATACCTCTCCTACGAGCAGTACTTC.

This clone was recorded a few times. The chain recombines TRBV10-3 with TRBJ2-1; 7 nucleotides align to TRBD1. The CDR3 is made up of 15 amino acids. Germline CDR1 reads ENHRY; CDR2 reads SYGVKD. The J segment lost 9 bases and the V segment lost 4 bases, leaving 12 bases of the junction unmatched. The CDR3 region has the DNA TGTGCCATCAGTGCAGGCCGGGACAGTAATAGTGAGCAGTTCTTC. Translating it yields CAISAGRDSNSEQFF.

This clone occurred a few times. The rearrangement joins TRBV28 to TRBJ2-5; 11 positions match TRBD1. The germline V gene encodes CDR1 MDHEN and CDR2 SYDVKM. The CDR3 covers 14 residues. Trimming at V came to 3 bases and at J to 7 bases, leaving 4 bases not matched to a gene. The CDR3 DNA follows: TGTGCCAGCAGTTTGGACAGGGGGCTGGCGACCCAGTACTTC. This encodes CASSLDRGLATQYF.

The chain joins TRBV7-9 to TRBJ1-5, with D unresolved. The CDR3 is 13 residues long. CDR1 is SEHNR and CDR2 is FQNEAQ in the germline V gene (reference sequence). With 5 bases removed from V and 7 bases from J, the gap between germline ends came to 12 bases. The CDR3 reads CASSQGPGQPQHF. CDR3 DNA: TGTGCCAGCAGCCAAGGGCCAGGCCAGCCCCAGCATTTT.

The V and J genes are TRBV4-2 and TRBJ1-2; 7 bases map to TRBD1. The germline gives CDR1 LGHNA, CDR2 YNFKEQ. J was trimmed by 4 bases and V by 2 bases; bases with no gene match: 13. The CDR3 has 17 residues. CDR3 protein: CASSQHKDRDSFYGYTF. DNA for the CDR3: TGTGCCAGCAGCCAACATAAGGACCGGGACAGCTTCTATGGCTACACCTTC.

V and J are TRBV2 and TRBJ2-3, with TRBD2 matching 14 bases. V was clipped by 5 bases and J by 4 bases; unmatched bases: 2. CDR3 length equals 15 residues. CDR1 is SNHLY, CDR2 FYNNEI, per germline. DNA of the CDR3: TGTGCCAGCAGTCCGGGACTAGCGGGAGCAGATACGCAGTATTTT. Amino acids: CASSPGLAGADTQYF. The complete variable domain, with remaining parts taken from reference TRBV2 and TRBJ2-3, reads EPEVTQTPSHQVTQMGQEVILRCVPISNHLYFYWYRQILGQKVEFLVSFYNNEISEKSEIFDDQFSVERPDGSNFTLKIRSTKLEDSAMYFCASSPGLAGADTQYFGPGTRLTVL.

The V and J genes are TRBV7-9 and TRBJ2-5, with TRBD2 matching over 12 bases. V shed 5 bases, J shed 3 bases, and the junction held 1 base outside the gene matches. The germline V gene encodes CDR1 SEHNR and CDR2 FQNEAQ (reference sequence). The CDR3 contains 14 residues. The chain's CDR3 is CASSRLAGEETQYF. The CDR3 DNA reads as TGTGCCAGCAGCCGACTAGCGGGAGAAGAGACCCAGTACTTC. The variable domain in full, with the rest retrieved from reference TRBV7-9 and TRBJ2-5, is DTGVSQNPRHKITKRGQNVTFRCDPISEHNRLYWYRQTLGQGPEFLTYFQNEAQLEKSRLLSDRFSAERPKGSFSTLEIQRTEQGDSAMYLCASSRLAGEETQYFGPGTRLLVL.

This clone was detected only a few times. J is TRBJ2-7 and V is TRBV28, with TRBD2 matching over 8 bases. Germline V gene lookup returns CDR1 MDHEN and CDR2 SYDVKM. J gave up 1 base and V 3 bases, and 5 bases lay outside the gene matches. This CDR3 comprises 15 residues. The CDR3 protein is CASSLVASGSYEQYF. The CDR3 DNA sequence: TGTGCCAGCAGTTTGGTGGCTAGCGGGTCCTACGAGCAGTACTTC.

This chain joins TRBV19 and TRBJ2-1; the D gene is possibly TRBD1 (6 bases). Deletions cut 5 bases from V and 8 bases from J, with 13 bases between. This CDR3 is 13 amino acids long. From germline, CDR1 is LNHDA and CDR2 SQIVND (reference sequence). The DNA for the CDR3 is TGTGCCAGTAGTCTGGGACAACGATATGAGCAGTTCTTC. As protein: CASSLGQRYEQFF.